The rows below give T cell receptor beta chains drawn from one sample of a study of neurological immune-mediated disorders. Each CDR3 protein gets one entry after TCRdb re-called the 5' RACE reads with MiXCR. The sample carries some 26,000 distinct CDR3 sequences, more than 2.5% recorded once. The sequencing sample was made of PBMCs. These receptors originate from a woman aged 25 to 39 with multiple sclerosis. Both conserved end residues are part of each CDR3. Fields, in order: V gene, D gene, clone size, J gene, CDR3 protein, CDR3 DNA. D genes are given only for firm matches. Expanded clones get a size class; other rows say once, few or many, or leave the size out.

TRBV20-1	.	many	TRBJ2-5	CSARSQGQETQYF	TGCAGTGCTAGATCACAGGGCCAAGAGACCCAGTACTTC
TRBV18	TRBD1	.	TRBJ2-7	CASSDNGQGYEQYF	TGTGCCAGCTCCGATAATGGACAGGGCTACGAGCAGTACTTC
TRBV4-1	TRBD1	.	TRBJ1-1	CASSRQGATEAFF	TGCGCCAGCAGCAGACAGGGGGCCACTGAAGCTTTCTTT
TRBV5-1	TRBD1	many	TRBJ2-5	CASSLGDRGETQYF	TGCGCCAGCAGCTTGGGAGACAGGGGGGAGACCCAGTACTTC
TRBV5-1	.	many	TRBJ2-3	CASSFQPPSDTQYF	TGCGCCAGCAGCTTCCAACCCCCCTCAGATACGCAGTATTTT
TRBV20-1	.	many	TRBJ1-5	CSARGQAQAIQPQHF	TGCAGTGCTAGAGGTCAAGCCCAAGCAATTCAGCCCCAGCATTTT
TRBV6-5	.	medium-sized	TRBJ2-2	CASSRQPNTGELFF	TGTGCCAGCAGCCGACAGCCGAACACCGGGGAGCTGTTTTTT
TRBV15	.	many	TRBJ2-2	CATSRDTNTGELFF	TGTGCCACCAGCAGGGACACGAACACCGGGGAGCTGTTTTTT
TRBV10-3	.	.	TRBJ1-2	CAISESSRTNYGYTF	TGTGCCATCAGTGAGTCGAGTCGGACAAACTATGGCTACACCTTC
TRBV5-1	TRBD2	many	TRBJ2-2	CASSLALAAGANTGELFF	TGCGCCAGCAGCTTGGCCTTAGCAGCGGGGGCCAACACCGGGGAGCTGTTTTTT
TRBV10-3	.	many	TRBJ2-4	CAISEGLFYIQYF	TGTGCCATCAGTGAGGGACTCTTTTACATTCAGTACTTC
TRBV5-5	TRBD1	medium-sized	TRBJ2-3	CASSLSRTGASTDTQYF	TGTGCCAGCAGCTTGAGTAGGACAGGCGCCAGCACAGATACGCAGTATTTT
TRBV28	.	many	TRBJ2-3	CASTPGTSDTQYF	TGTGCCAGCACCCCTGGGACTTCGGATACGCAGTATTTT
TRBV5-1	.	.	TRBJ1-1	CASSFMVGRNTEAFF	TGCGCCAGCAGCTTCATGGTCGGGCGGAACACTGAAGCTTTCTTT
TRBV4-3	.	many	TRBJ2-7	CASSQWPNYYEQYF	TGCGCCAGCAGCCAATGGCCAAACTACTACGAGCAGTACTTC
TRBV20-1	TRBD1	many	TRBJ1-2	CSASETGLYYGYTF	TGCAGTGCTAGTGAGACAGGGTTATACTATGGCTACACCTTC
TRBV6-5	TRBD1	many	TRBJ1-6	CASSHGTDNSPLHF	TGTGCCAGCAGTCACGGGACAGATAATTCACCCCTCCACTTT
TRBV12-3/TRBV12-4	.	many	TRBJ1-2	CASSIDRGYTF	TGTGCCAGCAGCATCGATCGAGGCTACACCTTC
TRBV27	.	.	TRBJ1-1	CASRKNREIRTEAFF	TGTGCCAGCAGAAAAAACAGGGAGATTAGAACTGAAGCTTTCTTT
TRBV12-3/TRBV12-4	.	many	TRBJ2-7	CASSIANSYEQYF	TGTGCCAGCAGTATAGCTAACTCCTACGAGCAGTACTTC
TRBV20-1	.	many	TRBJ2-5	CSAGALETQYF	TGCAGTGCTGGGGCCCTCGAGACCCAGTACTTC
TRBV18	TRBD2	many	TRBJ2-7	CASSPSSGSLSYEQYF	TGTGCCAGCTCCCCCTCTAGCGGGAGTCTTTCATACGAGCAGTACTTC
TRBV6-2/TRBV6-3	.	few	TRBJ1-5	CASSYSSRRQPQHF	TGTGCCAGCAGTTACTCCTCTAGGCGGCAGCCCCAGCATTTT
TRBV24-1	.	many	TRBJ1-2	CATSGASAYGYTF	TGTGCCACCAGCGGGGCATCGGCCTATGGCTACACCTTC
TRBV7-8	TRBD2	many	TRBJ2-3	CASSLGPRLAVDTQYF	TGTGCCAGCAGCTTAGGACCGAGACTAGCAGTTGATACGCAGTATTTT
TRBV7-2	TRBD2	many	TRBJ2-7	CASTLSGASYEQYF	TGTGCCAGCACCCTTAGCGGGGCATCCTACGAGCAGTACTTC
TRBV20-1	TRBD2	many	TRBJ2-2	CSAFSGSLVPGELFF	TGCAGTGCTTTTAGCGGGAGTCTCGTTCCCGGGGAGCTGTTTTTT
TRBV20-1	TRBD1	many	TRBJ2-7	CSARDRLRDEQYF	TGCAGTGCGCGGGACAGGTTACGGGACGAGCAGTACTTC
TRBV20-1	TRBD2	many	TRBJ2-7	CSARPRASGRWYEQYF	TGCAGTGCCAGGCCCCGAGCTAGCGGGAGGTGGTACGAGCAGTACTTC
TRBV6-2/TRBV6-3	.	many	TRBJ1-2	CASSYFPGADYGYTF	TGTGCCAGCAGTTACTTCCCGGGGGCGGACTATGGCTACACCTTC
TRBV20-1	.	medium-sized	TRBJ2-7	CSAARPASYEQYF	TGCAGTGCCGCCCGACCGGCCTCCTACGAGCAGTACTTC
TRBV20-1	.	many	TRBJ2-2	CSARGPGTGELFF	TGCAGTGCTAGGGGGCCCGGCACCGGGGAGCTGTTTTTT
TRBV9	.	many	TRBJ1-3	CASSVDFGRSSGNTIYF	TGTGCCAGCAGCGTAGATTTTGGACGTAGCTCTGGAAACACCATATATTTT
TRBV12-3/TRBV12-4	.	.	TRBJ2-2	CASSTRDFGELFF	TGTGCCAGCAGTACCCGGGATTTCGGGGAGCTGTTTTTT
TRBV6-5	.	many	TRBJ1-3	CASSRDWSSGNTIYF	TGTGCCAGCAGTCGGGACTGGAGCTCTGGAAACACCATATATTTT
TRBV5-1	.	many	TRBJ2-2	CASSLGANTGELFF	TGCGCCAGCAGCTTGGGGGCTAACACCGGGGAGCTGTTTTTT
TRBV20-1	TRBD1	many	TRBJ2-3	CSASKDREADTQYF	TGCAGTGCTAGCAAGGACAGGGAAGCAGATACGCAGTATTTT